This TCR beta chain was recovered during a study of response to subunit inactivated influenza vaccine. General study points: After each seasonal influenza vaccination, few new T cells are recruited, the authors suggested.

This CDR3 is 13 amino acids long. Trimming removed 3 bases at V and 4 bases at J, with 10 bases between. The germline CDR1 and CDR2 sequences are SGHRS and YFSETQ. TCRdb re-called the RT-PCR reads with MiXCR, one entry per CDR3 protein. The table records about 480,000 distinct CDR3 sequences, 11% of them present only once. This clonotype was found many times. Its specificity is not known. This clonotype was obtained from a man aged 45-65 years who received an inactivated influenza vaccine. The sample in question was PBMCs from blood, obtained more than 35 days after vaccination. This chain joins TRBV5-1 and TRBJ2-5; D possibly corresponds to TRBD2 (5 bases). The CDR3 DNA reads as TGCGCCAGCAGCTGGAAACTAGGAGAGACCCAGTACTTC. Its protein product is CASSWKLGETQYF.